This section outlines one T cell receptor (beta chain) sequence together with its context. The sample belongs to a study of blood T cells in healthy people across ages. A sample-barcoded 5' primer and a J-beta primer mix were used in a second PCR of roughly 7 to 12 cycles. TCRdb redid the calling of the 5' RACE reads with MiXCR, one entry per CDR3 protein. Among about 730,000 distinct CDR3 sequences listed, 40% to 45% were seen once. CDR1 is SGHRS and CDR2 is YFSETQ in the germline V gene. V lost 5 bases to trimming and J lost 2 bases, with 11 bases between them. The CDR3 is made up of 15 amino acids.

The sequence was obtained from a woman in her sixties in good health. Sequences were obtained from blood. The chain has TRBV5-1 and TRBJ2-6, with D possibly being TRBD1 (5 bases). CDR3 region: CASRTGATGANVLTF. CDR3 coding DNA: TGCGCCAGCAGAACTGGGGCTACTGGGGCCAACGTCCTGACTTTC.